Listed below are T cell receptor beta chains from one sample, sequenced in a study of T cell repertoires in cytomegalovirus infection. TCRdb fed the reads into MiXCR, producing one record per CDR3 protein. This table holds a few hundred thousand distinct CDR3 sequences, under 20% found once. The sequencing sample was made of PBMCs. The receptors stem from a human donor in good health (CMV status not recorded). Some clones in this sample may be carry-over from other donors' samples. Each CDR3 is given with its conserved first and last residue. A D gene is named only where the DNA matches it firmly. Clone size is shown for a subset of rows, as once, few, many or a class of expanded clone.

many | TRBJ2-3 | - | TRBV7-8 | TGTGCCAGCACCCGGGCTGGGGTCAGAGATACGCAGTATTTT | CASTRAGVRDTQYF
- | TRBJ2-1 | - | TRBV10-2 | TGCGCCAGCCGTAAACAAGGGTTAGATGAGCAGTTCTTC | CASRKQGLDEQFF
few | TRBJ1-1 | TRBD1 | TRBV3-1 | TGTGCCAGCAGCCAAGAAGGGGGCGGAGAGAAAGCTTTCTTT | CASSQEGGGEKAFF
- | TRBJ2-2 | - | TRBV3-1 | TGTGCCAGCAGCCAAAGTGGAGCCGGGGAGCTGTTTTTT | CASSQSGAGELFF
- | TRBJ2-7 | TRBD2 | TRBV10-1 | TGCGCCACCCGGGGGGTAACGGACGAGCAGTACTTC | CATRGVTDEQYF
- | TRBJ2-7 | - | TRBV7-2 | TGTGCCAGCAGCTCCCGTCAGCGCCCATACGAGCAGTACTTC | CASSSRQRPYEQYF
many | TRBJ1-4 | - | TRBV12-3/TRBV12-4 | TGTGCCAGCAGTTTCTTGGAGGGTCCTAGTGAAAAACTGTTTTTT | CASSFLEGPSEKLFF
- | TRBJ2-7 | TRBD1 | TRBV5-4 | TGTGCCAGCAGCCCTGCCGGGACAGGGGTCAACGAGCAGTACTTC | CASSPAGTGVNEQYF
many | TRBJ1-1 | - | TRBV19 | TGTGCCAGTAGTGTGGGACGCCTAAGGGCTGGGAACACTGAAGCTTTCTTT | CASSVGRLRAGNTEAFF
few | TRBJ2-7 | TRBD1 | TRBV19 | TGTGCCAGTAGTACCCCGGGACAGGGCTCCGAGCAGTACTTC | CASSTPGQGSEQYF
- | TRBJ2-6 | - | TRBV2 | TGTGCCAGCAGTGAAGTGGGCTATGGCGGGGCCAACGTCCTGACTTTC | CASSEVGYGGANVLTF
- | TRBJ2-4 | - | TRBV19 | TGTGCCAGTATGCGTCGAGGGGTTGCCAAAAACATTCAGTACTTC | CASMRRGVAKNIQYF
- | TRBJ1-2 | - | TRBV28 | TGTGCCAGCAGTACAGGGTTGGGTCACGGGTATGGCTACACCTTC | CASSTGLGHGYGYTF
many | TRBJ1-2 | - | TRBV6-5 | TGTGCCAGCAGTTACTCCGTTAGCCGGGGGCAGGATGGCTACACCTTC | CASSYSVSRGQDGYTF
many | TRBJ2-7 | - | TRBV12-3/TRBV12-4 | TGTGCCAGCAGTAAAGGACAGCCCTACGAGCAGTACTTC | CASSKGQPYEQYF
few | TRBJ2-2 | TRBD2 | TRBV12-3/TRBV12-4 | TGTGCCAGCAGCTCCGCGGCTAGCGGATTAACCGGGGAGCTGTTTTTT | CASSSAASGLTGELFF
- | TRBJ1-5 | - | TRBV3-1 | TGTGCCAGCAGCCAAGATGGGCGCAATCAGCCCCAGCATTTT | CASSQDGRNQPQHF
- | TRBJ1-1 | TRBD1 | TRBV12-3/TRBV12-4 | TGTGCCAGCAGTTGGGGGACAGGGAACACTGAAGCTTTCTTT | CASSWGTGNTEAFF
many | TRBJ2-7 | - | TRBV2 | TGTGCCACCACGTTGGACAGTTTCTACGAGCAGTACTTC | CATTLDSFYEQYF
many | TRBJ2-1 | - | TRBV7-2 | TGTGCCAGCAGCTTCGCACAGGTATACAATGAGCAGTTCTTC | CASSFAQVYNEQFF
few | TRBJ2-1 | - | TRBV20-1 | TGCAGTGCTAGGGGGGGACAAAACTCCTACAATGAGCAGTTCTTC | CSARGGQNSYNEQFF
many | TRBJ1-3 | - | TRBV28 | TGTGCCAGCAGTCTTACCCCCGGGATAACCAAGTTCGGTTCTGGAAACACCATATATTTT | CASSLTPGITKFGSGNTIYF
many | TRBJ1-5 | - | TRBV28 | TGTGCCAGCAGGCAGGGTAGCAATCAGCCCCAGCATTTT | CASRQGSNQPQHF
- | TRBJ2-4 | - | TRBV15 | TGTGCCACCAGCGGCAGGAGTCCGGGTGTAGCCAAAAACATTCAGTACTTC | CATSGRSPGVAKNIQYF
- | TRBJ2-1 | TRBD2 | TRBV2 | TGTGCCAGCAGTGAATTCGGACTAGCGGGGGGGCCTATTGGCAATGAGCAGTTCTTC | CASSEFGLAGGPIGNEQFF
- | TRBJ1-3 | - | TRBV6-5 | TGTGCCAGCAGTTATGGGTTATCTGGAAACACCATATATTTT | CASSYGLSGNTIYF
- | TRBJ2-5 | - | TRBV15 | TGTGCCACCAGAGGAAATAAGAAAGAGACCCAGTACTTC | CATRGNKKETQYF
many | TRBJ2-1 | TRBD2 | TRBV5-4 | TGTGCCAGCAGCTTGGTGTCTAGCGGGTACAATGAGCAGTTCTTC | CASSLVSSGYNEQFF
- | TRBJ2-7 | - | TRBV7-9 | TGTGCCAGCAGCTTAGCGCTATTGAGAGGCGAGCAGTACTTC | CASSLALLRGEQYF
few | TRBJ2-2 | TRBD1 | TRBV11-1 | TGTGCCAGCAGCTTTGGGACAGCCTTAACCGGGGAGCTGTTTTTT | CASSFGTALTGELFF
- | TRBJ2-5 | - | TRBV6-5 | TGTGCCAGCAGCCCGGGGGCGGGGGCCGGGAGGGAGACCCAGTACTTC | CASSPGAGAGRETQYF
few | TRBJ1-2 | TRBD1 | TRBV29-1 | TGCAGCGTTGGCGGACAGGGCTATGGCTACACCTTC | CSVGGQGYGYTF
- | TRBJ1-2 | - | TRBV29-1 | TGCAGCGTTGAAGACACACCTAACTATGGCTACACCTTC | CSVEDTPNYGYTF